Below, 30 T cell receptor beta chains from the same sample are listed, as sequenced in a study of PD-1 blockade in classical Hodgkin lymphoma. Time point reported: cycle 4 day 1 (C4D1), after five to seven weeks of nivolumab. Each patient's relapse followed autologous stem cell transplantation, and brentuximab vedotin exposure varied. Through magnetic negative selection, CD8+ T cells were separated from PBMCs that had been thawed. Produced via immunoSEQ multiplex PCR; TCRdb's table is partial and in-frame only. The sample has 12,000 or so clones, approximately 81% seen once. This material consisted of CD8+ T cells from blood, taken before the fourth cycle of nivolumab. Source of these receptors: a human donor with classical Hodgkin lymphoma. The donor label of this sample is uncertain.

The V and J genes are TRBV19 and TRBJ2-1, with 7 bases that match TRBD2. In germline, CDR1 is LNHDA, CDR2 SQIVND (reference sequence). V lost 3 bases to trimming and J lost 2 bases; unmatched junction nucleotides: 7. The CDR3 sequence is 16 residues long. CDR3 nucleotide sequence: TGTGCCAGTAGTATCCTAGCGGTTTGGGCCTACAATGAGCAGTTCTTC. Its protein product is CASSILAVWAYNEQFF. Variable domain in full (rest from reference TRBV19 and TRBJ2-1): DGGITQSPKYLFRKEGQNVTLSCEQNLNHDAMYWYRQDPGQGLRLIYYSQIVNDFQKGDIAEGYSVSREKKESFPLTVTSAQKNPTAFYLCASSILAVWAYNEQFFGPGTRLTVL.

The chain recombines TRBV28 with TRBJ1-2; 9 bases align to TRBD1. Germline V gene sequence: CDR1 MDHEN, CDR2 SYDVKM. V trimming: 6 bases; J trimming: 10 bases; junction bases outside the gene matches: 9. The CDR3 has 13 amino acids. CDR3 loop: CASREGQGNDYTF. The CDR3 bases are TGTGCCAGCAGAGAAGGACAGGGGAATGACTACACCTTC.

The chain is built from TRBV13 and TRBJ2-7, with D possibly being TRBD1 or TRBD2 (5 bases each). The CDR3 loop spans 13 amino acids. In germline, CDR1 is PRHDT, CDR2 FYEKMQ (reference sequence). V dropped 8 bases and J dropped 3 bases, with 14 bases sitting between them. The CDR3 bases are TGTGCCAGCGGGACCCAACAGGACTACGAGCAGTACTTC. Protein product: CASGTQQDYEQYF.

CDR3 sequence (DNA): TGTGCCAGCAGTTCCTTAACTAGCGGAGGCTCCTACGAGCAGTACTTC. Protein product: CASSSLTSGGSYEQYF. The V and J genes are TRBV28 and TRBJ2-7; 8 bases are shared with TRBD2. This CDR3 region has 16 residues. J gave up 0 bases and V 4 bases, and 8 bases lay outside the gene matches. CDR1 and CDR2 (germline): MDHEN, SYDVKM.

V and J are TRBV15 and TRBJ2-1; no firm D call. The CDR3 is 14 amino acids. Germline V lookup: CDR1 LNHNV, CDR2 YYDKDF (reference sequence). Trimming left V 0 bases short and J 4 bases short, with 7 bases between. Here the CDR3 DNA reads TGTGCCACCAGCAGAGATCGGCTATACAATGAGCAGTTCTTC. Its translation: CATSRDRLYNEQFF.

The chain combines TRBV11-2 with TRBJ1-2, with TRBD1 as a possible D gene (5 bases). V lost 5 bases to trimming and J lost 5 bases, with 12 bases between them. Germline V lookup: CDR1 SGHAT, CDR2 FQNNGV. The CDR3 is 13 residues long. CDR3 bases: TGTGCCAGCAGCGCAGTCGGGGGGTATGGCTACACCTTC. This gives the protein CASSAVGGYGYTF.

The CDR3 DNA reads as TGTGCCATCAGTGACGGGCAGGGATTAGTAGCTTTCTTT. This gives the protein CAISDGQGLVAFF. The chain combines TRBV10-3 with TRBJ1-1; D is perhaps TRBD1 (5 bases). Trimming shortened V by 3 bases and J by 10 bases, and 15 bases separated the two germline ends. From germline, CDR1 is ENHRY and CDR2 SYGVKD. This CDR3 contains 13 residues.

The CDR3 DNA follows: TGTGCCAGCAGTTTAAGGGGCTACGAGCAGTACTTC. This translates into CASSLRGYEQYF. V is TRBV28 and J is TRBJ2-7, with D perhaps matching TRBD1 (5 bases). The CDR3 has 12 residues. Trimming cost V 2 bases and J 3 bases, with 5 bases left between them. Germline V gene data show CDR1 as MDHEN and CDR2 as SYDVKM.

Only one count was recorded for this clone. The genes are TRBV11-2 and TRBJ2-3; 14 bases agree with TRBD2. V trimming: 4 bases; J trimming: 3 bases; junction bases outside the gene matches: 3. The CDR3 totals 16 residues. Germline V gene data show CDR1 as SGHAT and CDR2 as FQNNGV. Here the CDR3 DNA reads TGTGCCAGCAGCTGGGGACTAGCGGGAGAGACAGATACGCAGTATTTT. It encodes CASSWGLAGETDTQYF.

This chain joins TRBV5-5 and TRBJ1-3; the D gene is possibly TRBD1 (6 bases). V was clipped by 1 base and J by 3 bases, with 11 bases between them. The germline V gene encodes CDR1 SGHKS and CDR2 YYEKEE (reference sequence). There are 15 residues in the CDR3. The CDR3 DNA sequence: TGTGCCAGCAGCTTGACAGGGACGGGTGGAAACACCATATATTTT. This codes for CASSLTGTGGNTIYF. The complete variable domain, with remaining parts taken from reference TRBV5-5 and TRBJ1-3, reads DAGVTQSPTHLIKTRGQQVTLRCSPISGHKSVSWYQQVLGQGPQFIFQYYEKEERGRGNFPDRFSARQFPNYSSELNVNALLLGDSALYLCASSLTGTGGNTIYFGEGSWLTVV.

V and J are TRBV18 and TRBJ1-1; D possibly corresponds to TRBD1 (5 bases). The CDR3 spans 17 residues. Germline values: CDR1 KGHSH, CDR2 LQKENI. V was pared by 0 bases and J by 0 bases, with 14 bases between. Written as DNA, the CDR3 is TGTGCCAGCTCACCACCAAATTTGGGGACGGTGAACACTGAAGCTTTCTTT. This codes for CASSPPNLGTVNTEAFF.

The gene calls are TRBV6-5 and TRBJ1-2; D is possibly TRBD1 (5 bases). Trimming left V 3 bases short and J 6 bases short, with 11 bases between. The germline V gene encodes CDR1 MNHEY and CDR2 SVGAGI. The CDR3 sequence is 13 residues long. CDR3 sequence reads: CASSYQGMHGYTF. The CDR3 DNA reads as TGTGCCAGCAGTTATCAGGGAATGCATGGCTACACCTTC.

The chain carries TRBV25-1 and TRBJ1-5; no definite D call. Germline V lookup: CDR1 MGHDK, CDR2 SYGVNS. V lost 1 base, J lost 3 bases, and 7 bases lay in between. CDR3 size: 14 residues. The chain's CDR3 is CASSESGNNQPQHF. The CDR3 DNA reads as TGTGCCAGCAGTGAATCGGGTAACAATCAGCCCCAGCATTTT.

V is TRBV11-2 and J is TRBJ2-5; 8 bases match TRBD1. The V and J ends lost 1 base and 1 base, in that order; junction bases with no gene match: 5. Per the germline V gene, CDR1 is SGHAT and CDR2 is FQNNGV. The CDR3 extends over 16 amino acids. CDR3 region: CASSLAGTGLQETQYF. CDR3 DNA sequence: TGTGCCAGCAGCTTAGCCGGGACAGGCCTCCAAGAGACCCAGTACTTC.

This clone came up a few times. The V gene is TRBV4-1, the J gene TRBJ1-2; the D gene is possibly TRBD1 (5 bases). The CDR3 extends over 15 amino acids. Germline CDR1 is MGHRA and CDR2 is YSYEKL. With 0 bases removed from V and 4 bases from J, the gap between germline ends came to 12 bases. CDR3 coding DNA: TGCGCCAGCAGCCAAGACGAGGGGCTCGGCTATGGCTACACCTTC. Translation: CASSQDEGLGYGYTF.

The rearrangement links TRBV2 to TRBJ1-4; D is uncertain. This CDR3 has 12 amino acids. CDR1 is SNHLY and CDR2 is FYNNEI in the germline V gene. The germline V and J ends were trimmed by 2 bases and 7 bases, with 5 bases remaining between them. The CDR3 coding sequence is TGTGCCAGCAGTGAATTTCGTGAAAAACTGTTTTTT. Protein product: CASSEFREKLFF. Full variable domain (remainder filled in from reference TRBV2 and TRBJ1-4): EPEVTQTPSHQVTQMGQEVILRCVPISNHLYFYWYRQILGQKVEFLVSFYNNEISEKSEIFDDQFSVERPDGSNFTLKIRSTKLEDSAMYFCASSEFREKLFFGSGTQLSVL.

The V and J genes are TRBV7-8 and TRBJ2-2; 14 nucleotides match TRBD2. Germline assignment: CDR1 SGHVS and CDR2 FQNEAQ. The trim removed 4 bases at V and 4 bases at J, leaving 5 bases unmatched. This CDR3 spans 17 amino acids. The CDR3 reads CASSWGLAGEGTGELFF. CDR3 nucleotide sequence: TGTGCCAGCAGCTGGGGACTAGCGGGAGAGGGCACCGGGGAGCTGTTTTTT.

The V and J genes are TRBV4-1 and TRBJ2-6; 8 bases align to TRBD2. CDR3 length: 19 residues. The germline CDR1 and CDR2 sequences are MGHRA and YSYEKL. Losses at the gene ends were 4 bases for V and 1 base for J; bases not matched to a gene: 12. The CDR3 bases are TGCGCCAGCAGCCCAGGGAGCGGGAGTTTCTCATCTGGGGCCAACGTCCTGACTTTC. Translating gives CASSPGSGSFSSGANVLTF.

This clone appeared a single time. CDR3 amino acids: CASSLEWTGRLYEQYF. The CDR3, as DNA: TGTGCCAGCAGTTTAGAGTGGACGGGGAGGCTCTACGAGCAGTACTTC. This rearrangement joins TRBV27 to TRBJ2-7; D possibly corresponds to TRBD2 (6 bases). CDR1 is MNHEY and CDR2 is SMNVEV in the germline V gene (reference sequence). The CDR3 runs 16 residues. The germline V and J ends were trimmed by 2 bases and 3 bases, with 17 bases remaining between them.

The J gene is TRBJ1-5, the V gene TRBV15; no clear D gene. The V gene lost 4 bases and the J gene lost 0 bases, with 10 bases spanning the gap. The CDR3 totals 15 residues. Per germline, CDR1 LNHNV and CDR2 YYDKDF (reference sequence). Here the CDR3 reads CATSIDSYSNQPQHF. CDR3 in DNA: TGTGCCACCAGCATTGATAGTTATAGCAATCAGCCCCAGCATTTT.

For the CDR3, the DNA is TGCGCCAGCAGCCAAAATCTCCTGGGGATCTCCTACGAGCAGTACTTC. This sequence encodes CASSQNLLGISYEQYF. The V call is TRBV4-1, the J call TRBJ2-7; no reliable D call. Trimming removed 2 bases at V and 0 bases at J, with 14 bases between. Looked up from germline, CDR1 is MGHRA and CDR2 is YSYEKL. CDR3 length: 16 residues.

The chain has TRBV4-1 and TRBJ1-3, with a possible D match to TRBD1 (5 bases). V gave up 0 bases and J gave up 0 bases, with 12 bases separating them. CDR1 is MGHRA, CDR2 YSYEKL, per germline. CDR3 size: 17 residues. The CDR3 loop reads CASSQEQAGPSGNTIYF. The CDR3 nucleotides are TGCGCCAGCAGCCAAGAACAGGCTGGCCCCTCTGGAAACACCATATATTTT.

This sequence joins TRBV10-3 and TRBJ1-2; D gene unclear. The V and J ends lost 0 bases and 5 bases respectively, with 13 bases between them. Per germline, CDR1 ENHRY and CDR2 SYGVKD. The CDR3 totals 15 residues. The CDR3 here is CAISESAEGPYGYTF. Written as DNA, the CDR3 is TGTGCCATCAGTGAGTCAGCGGAGGGTCCTTATGGCTACACCTTC.

The chain recombines TRBV6-6 with TRBJ2-5; 11 nucleotides agree with TRBD1. Germline CDR1 is MNHNY and CDR2 is SVGAGI (reference sequence). Germline trimming cut 1 base from V and 5 bases from J; bases unmatched to any gene: 6. The length of the CDR3 is 16 residues. Here the CDR3 DNA reads TGTGCCAGCAGTTACTGGACAGGGGGCGGTCCGGAGACCCAGTACTTC. Amino acid sequence: CASSYWTGGGPETQYF.

The chain joins TRBV4-1 to TRBJ2-3; no reliable D call. This CDR3 contains 15 residues. CDR1 and CDR2 (germline): MGHRA, YSYEKL. The V gene lost 3 bases and the J gene lost 0 bases, with 10 bases spanning the gap. The CDR3 loop is CASSHPLTSTDTQYF. The CDR3 DNA reads as TGCGCCAGCAGCCATCCTCTGACTAGCACAGATACGCAGTATTTT.

This chain links TRBV4-1 with TRBJ1-4, with no clear D. Germline CDR1 reads MGHRA; CDR2 reads YSYEKL. CDR3 length: 16 amino acids. The ends were cut back, 4 bases at V and 0 bases at J, with 12 bases in the middle. The CDR3 spells CASSPQGAATNEKLFF. DNA of the CDR3: TGCGCCAGCAGCCCTCAAGGTGCTGCAACTAATGAAAAACTGTTTTTT.

The chain carries TRBV7-9 and TRBJ2-1; TRBD2 aligns across 12 bases. Germline V CDR1 and CDR2: SEHNR, FQNEAQ (reference sequence). CDR3 length: 17 residues. The V gene end was trimmed by 4 bases and the J gene end by 8 bases; junction bases not matched to a gene: 12. The CDR3 region is CASSSARLAGAFDEQFF. CDR3 coding DNA: TGTGCCAGCAGCTCGGCTAGACTAGCGGGAGCTTTCGATGAGCAGTTCTTC.

The chain is built from TRBV21-1 and TRBJ1-4. TRBV21-1 is a known pseudogene. The CDR3 contains 16 residues. CDR3 in amino acids: CASSKRPTAGAMELFF. The CDR3 DNA sequence: TGTGCCAGCAGCAAAAGACCGACAGCGGGGGCGATGGAACTGTTTTTT.

The V gene is TRBV13, the J gene TRBJ1-1, with TRBD1 as a possible D gene (5 bases). Germline V gene lookup returns CDR1 PRHDT and CDR2 FYEKMQ (reference sequence). Deletions cut 5 bases from V and 1 base from J, with 14 bases between. CDR3 length equals 15 residues. In DNA form, the CDR3 reads TGTGCCAGCAGCCAATTACAGGATTCGAACACTGAAGCTTTCTTT. Amino acid sequence: CASSQLQDSNTEAFF.

The V call is TRBV30, the J call TRBJ1-2, with 9 bases fitting TRBD1. The CDR3 runs 16 residues. The germline CDR1 and CDR2 sequences are GTSNPN and SVGIG (reference sequence). V trimming: 3 bases; J trimming: 6 bases; junction bases outside the gene matches: 14. In DNA, the CDR3 is TGTGCCTGGAGCGGTATGACGGACAGGGGTAGGGATGGCTACACCTTC. This gives the protein CAWSGMTDRGRDGYTF.